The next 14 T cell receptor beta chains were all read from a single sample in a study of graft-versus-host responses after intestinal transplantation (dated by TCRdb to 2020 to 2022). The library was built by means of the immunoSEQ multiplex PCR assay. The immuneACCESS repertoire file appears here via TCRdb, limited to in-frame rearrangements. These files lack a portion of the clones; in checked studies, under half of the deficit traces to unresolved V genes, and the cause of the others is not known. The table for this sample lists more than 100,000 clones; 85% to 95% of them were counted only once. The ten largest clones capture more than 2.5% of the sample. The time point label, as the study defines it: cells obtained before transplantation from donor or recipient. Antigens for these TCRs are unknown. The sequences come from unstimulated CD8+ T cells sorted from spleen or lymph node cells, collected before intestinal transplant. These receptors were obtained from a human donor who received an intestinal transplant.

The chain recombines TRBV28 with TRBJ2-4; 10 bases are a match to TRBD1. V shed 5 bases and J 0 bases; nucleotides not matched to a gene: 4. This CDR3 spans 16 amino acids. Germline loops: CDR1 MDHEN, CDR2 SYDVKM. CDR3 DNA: TGTGCCAGCAGTGACGGGACAGGGGTAGCCAAAAACATTCAGTACTTC. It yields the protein CASSDGTGVAKNIQYF.

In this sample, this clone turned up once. CDR3 protein: CASSNSGRAPNEQFF. CDR3 nucleotide sequence: TGTGCCAGCAGCAATAGCGGGAGGGCCCCCAATGAGCAGTTCTTC. V gene TRBV9 combines with J gene TRBJ2-1; 11 nucleotides line up with TRBD2. Per the germline V gene, CDR1 is SGDLS and CDR2 is YYNGEE. CDR3 size: 15 residues. The V gene end was trimmed by 4 bases and the J gene end by 6 bases; junction bases not matched to a gene: 6.

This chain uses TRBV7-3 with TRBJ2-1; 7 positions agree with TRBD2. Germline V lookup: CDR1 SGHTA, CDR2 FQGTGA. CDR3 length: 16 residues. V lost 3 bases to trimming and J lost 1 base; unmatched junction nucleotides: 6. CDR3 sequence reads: CASSFVGRASYNEQFF. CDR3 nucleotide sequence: TGTGCCAGCAGCTTTGTGGGGAGGGCGTCCTACAATGAGCAGTTCTTC.

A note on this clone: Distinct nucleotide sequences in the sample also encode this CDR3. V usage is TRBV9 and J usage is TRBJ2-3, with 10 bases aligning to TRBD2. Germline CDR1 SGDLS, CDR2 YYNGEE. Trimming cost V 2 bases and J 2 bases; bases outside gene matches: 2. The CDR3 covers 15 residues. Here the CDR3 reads CASSVSGRATDTQYF. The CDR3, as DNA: TGTGCCAGCAGCGTGAGCGGGAGGGCCACAGATACGCAGTATTTT.

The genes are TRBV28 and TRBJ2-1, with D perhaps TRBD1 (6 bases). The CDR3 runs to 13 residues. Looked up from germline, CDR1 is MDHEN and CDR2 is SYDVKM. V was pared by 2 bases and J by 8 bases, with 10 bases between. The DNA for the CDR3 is TGTGCCAGCAGTTTAAGACAGGTTGATGAGCAGTTCTTC. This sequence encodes CASSLRQVDEQFF. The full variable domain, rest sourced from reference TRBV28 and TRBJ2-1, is DVKVTQSSRYLVKRTGEKVFLECVQDMDHENMFWYRQDPGLGLRLIYFSYDVKMKEKGDIPEGYSVSREKKERFSLILESASTNQTSMYLCASSLRQVDEQFFGPGTRLTVL.

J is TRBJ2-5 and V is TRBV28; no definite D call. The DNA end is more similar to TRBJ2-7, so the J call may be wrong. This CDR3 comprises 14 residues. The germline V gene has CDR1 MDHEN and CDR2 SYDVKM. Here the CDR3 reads CASSFEGFAYEQYF. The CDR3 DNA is TGTGCCAGCAGTTTTGAAGGATTTGCCTACGAGCAGTACTTC.

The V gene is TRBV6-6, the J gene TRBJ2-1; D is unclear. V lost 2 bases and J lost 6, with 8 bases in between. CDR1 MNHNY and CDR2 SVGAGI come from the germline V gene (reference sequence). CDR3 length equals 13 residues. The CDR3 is CASSYNPLNEQFF. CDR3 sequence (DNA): TGTGCCAGCAGTTACAACCCACTCAATGAGCAGTTCTTC.

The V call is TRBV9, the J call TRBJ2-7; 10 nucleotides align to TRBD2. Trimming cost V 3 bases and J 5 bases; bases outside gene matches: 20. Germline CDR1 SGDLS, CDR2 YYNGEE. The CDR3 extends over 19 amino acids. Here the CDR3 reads CASSARRTGGTLAGDEQYF. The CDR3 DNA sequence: TGTGCCAGCAGCGCCCGAAGGACAGGTGGGACCCTAGCGGGAGACGAGCAGTACTTC.

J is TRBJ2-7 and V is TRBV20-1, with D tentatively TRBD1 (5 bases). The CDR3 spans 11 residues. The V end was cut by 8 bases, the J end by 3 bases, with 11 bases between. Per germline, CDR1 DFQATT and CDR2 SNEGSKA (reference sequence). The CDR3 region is CSISRDYEQYF. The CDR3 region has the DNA TGCAGTATCAGCAGGGACTACGAGCAGTACTTC.

CDR3 loop: CASSHAGGRRETQYF. Here the CDR3 DNA reads TGTGCCAGCAGTCACGCAGGGGGCAGGAGAGAGACCCAGTACTTC. This chain connects TRBV6-5 to TRBJ2-5, with TRBD1 identical over 8 bases. V was pared by 5 bases and J by 4 bases, with 9 bases of the junction left unmatched. This CDR3 contains 15 residues. Looked up from germline, CDR1 is MNHEY and CDR2 is SVGAGI.

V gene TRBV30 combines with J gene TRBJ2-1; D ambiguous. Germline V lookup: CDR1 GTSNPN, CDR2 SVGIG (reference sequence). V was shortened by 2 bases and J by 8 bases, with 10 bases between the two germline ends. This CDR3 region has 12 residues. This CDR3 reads CAWSKQVDEQFF. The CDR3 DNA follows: TGTGCCTGGAGTAAGCAGGTCGATGAGCAGTTCTTC.

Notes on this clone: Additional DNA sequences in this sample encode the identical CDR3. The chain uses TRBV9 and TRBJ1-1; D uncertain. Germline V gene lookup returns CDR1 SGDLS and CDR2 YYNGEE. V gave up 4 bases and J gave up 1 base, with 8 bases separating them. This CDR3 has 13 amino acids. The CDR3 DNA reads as TGTGCCAGCAGCCCCGGAGGGAACACTGAAGCTTTCTTT. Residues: CASSPGGNTEAFF.

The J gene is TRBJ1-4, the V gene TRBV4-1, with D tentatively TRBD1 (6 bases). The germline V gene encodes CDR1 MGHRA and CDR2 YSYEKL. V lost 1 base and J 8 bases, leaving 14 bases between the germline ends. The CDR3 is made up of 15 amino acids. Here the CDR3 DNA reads TGCGCCAGCAGCCAAGGCTCAGGGGCTCTGGAAAAACTGTTTTTT. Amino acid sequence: CASSQGSGALEKLFF.

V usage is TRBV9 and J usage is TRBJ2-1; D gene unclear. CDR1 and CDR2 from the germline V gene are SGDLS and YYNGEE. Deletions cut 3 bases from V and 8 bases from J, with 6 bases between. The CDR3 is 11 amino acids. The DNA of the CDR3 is TGTGCCAGCAGCGCCGCTCATGAGCAGTTCTTC. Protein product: CASSAAHEQFF.